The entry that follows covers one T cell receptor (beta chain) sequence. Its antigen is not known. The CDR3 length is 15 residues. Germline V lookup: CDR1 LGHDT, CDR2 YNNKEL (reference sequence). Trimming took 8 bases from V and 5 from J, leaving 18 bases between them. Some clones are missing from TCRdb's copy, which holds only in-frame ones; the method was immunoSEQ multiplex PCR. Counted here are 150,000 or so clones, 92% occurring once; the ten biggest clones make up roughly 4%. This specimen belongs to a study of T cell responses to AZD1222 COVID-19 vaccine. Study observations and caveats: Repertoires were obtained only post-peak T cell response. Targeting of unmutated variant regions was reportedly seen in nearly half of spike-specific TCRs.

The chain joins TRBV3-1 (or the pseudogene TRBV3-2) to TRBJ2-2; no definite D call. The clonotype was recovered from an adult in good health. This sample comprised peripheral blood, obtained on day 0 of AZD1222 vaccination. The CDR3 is CASGTLEARTGELFF. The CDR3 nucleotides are TGTGCCAGCGGAACCCTCGAGGCAAGGACCGGGGAGCTGTTTTTT.